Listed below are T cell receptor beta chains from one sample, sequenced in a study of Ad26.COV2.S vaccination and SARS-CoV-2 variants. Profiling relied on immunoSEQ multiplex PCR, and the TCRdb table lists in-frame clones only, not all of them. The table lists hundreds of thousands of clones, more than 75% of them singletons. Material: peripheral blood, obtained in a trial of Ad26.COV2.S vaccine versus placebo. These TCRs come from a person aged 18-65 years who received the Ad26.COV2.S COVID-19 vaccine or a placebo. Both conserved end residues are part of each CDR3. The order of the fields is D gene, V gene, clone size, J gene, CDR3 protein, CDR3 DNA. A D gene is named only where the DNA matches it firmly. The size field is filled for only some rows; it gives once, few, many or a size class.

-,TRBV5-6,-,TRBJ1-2,CASSFPGPRREGYTF,TGTGCCAGCAGTTTTCCGGGACCCCGGCGAGAAGGCTACACCTTC
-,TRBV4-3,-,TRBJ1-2,CASSHARDTNYGYTF,TGCGCCAGCAGCCATGCCCGGGACACCAACTATGGCTACACCTTC
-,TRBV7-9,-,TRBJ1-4,CASTGGGNEKLFF,TGTGCCAGCACCGGGGGCGGCAATGAAAAACTGTTTTTT
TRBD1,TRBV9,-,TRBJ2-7,CASSAGGQGGYEQYF,TGTGCCAGCAGCGCCGGGGGACAGGGAGGGTACGAGCAGTACTTC
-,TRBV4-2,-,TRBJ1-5,CASSQDPAERVQPQHF,TGTGCCAGCAGCCAAGATCCAGCGGAGAGGGTTCAGCCCCAGCATTTT
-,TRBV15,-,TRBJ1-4,CATSRVAYGKEKLFF,TGTGCCACCAGCAGAGTAGCTTACGGCAAGGAAAAACTGTTTTTT
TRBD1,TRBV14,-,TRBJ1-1,CASSQDILGQEAFF,TGTGCCAGCAGCCAAGATATATTGGGACAGGAAGCTTTCTTT
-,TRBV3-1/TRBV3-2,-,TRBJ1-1,CASSHGFEAFF,TGTGCCAGCAGCCACGGGTTTGAAGCTTTCTTT
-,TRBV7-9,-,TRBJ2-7,CASSLHSYEQYF,TGTGCCAGCAGCTTACACAGCTACGAGCAGTACTTC
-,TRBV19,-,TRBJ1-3,CASSIPSGVLAGNTIYF,TGTGCCAGTAGTATACCCTCGGGCGTGCTCGCTGGAAACACCATATATTTT
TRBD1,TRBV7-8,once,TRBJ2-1,CASSLVGQSYNEQFF,TGTGCCAGCAGCTTAGTGGGACAGTCCTACAATGAGCAGTTCTTC
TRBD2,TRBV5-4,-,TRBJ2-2,CASSWEGGNTGELFF,TGTGCCAGCAGCTGGGAGGGCGGGAACACCGGGGAGCTGTTTTTT
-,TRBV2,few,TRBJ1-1,CASIAAENTEAFF,TGTGCCAGCATCGCGGCAGAAAACACTGAAGCTTTCTTT
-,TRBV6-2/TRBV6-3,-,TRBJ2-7,CASSSSSEQYF,TGTGCCAGCAGTTCATCTTCCGAGCAGTACTTC
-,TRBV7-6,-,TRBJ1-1,CASSLEGDTEAFF,TGTGCCAGCAGCTTAGAGGGGGACACTGAAGCTTTCTTT
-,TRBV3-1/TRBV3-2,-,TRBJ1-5,CASSHGVSNQPQHF,TGTGCCAGCAGCCACGGGGTTAGCAATCAGCCCCAGCATTTT
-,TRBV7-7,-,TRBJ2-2,CASSLGRELTGELFF,TGTGCTAGCAGCTTAGGTCGGGAGCTAACCGGGGAGCTGTTTTTT
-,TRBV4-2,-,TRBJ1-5,CASSQGAGDSNQPQHF,TGTGCCAGCAGCCAAGGGGCAGGCGATAGCAATCAGCCCCAGCATTTT
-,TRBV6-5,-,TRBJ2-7,CASSYNLQRYEQYF,TGTGCCAGCAGTTACAATCTACAGAGATACGAGCAGTACTTC
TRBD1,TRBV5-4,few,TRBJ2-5,CASSLGTGVETQYF,TGTGCCAGCAGCTTGGGGACAGGGGTTGAGACCCAGTACTTC
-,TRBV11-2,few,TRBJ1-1,CASSLSIEAFF,TGTGCCAGCAGCTTAAGCATTGAAGCTTTCTTT
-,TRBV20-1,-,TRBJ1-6,CSASTPNDRYSPLHF,TGCAGTGCTAGTACCCCCAACGACAGGTATTCACCCCTCCACTTT
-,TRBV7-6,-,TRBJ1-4,CASSLGETASNEKLFF,TGTGCCAGCAGCTTAGGCGAAACAGCATCCAATGAAAAACTGTTTTTT
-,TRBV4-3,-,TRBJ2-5,CASSQDGTQETQYF,TGCGCCAGCAGCCAAGATGGGACTCAAGAGACCCAGTACTTC
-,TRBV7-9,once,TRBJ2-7,CASSADIYSYEQYF,TGTGCCAGCAGCGCTGACATCTACTCCTACGAGCAGTACTTC
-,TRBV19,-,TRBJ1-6,CASSIVDSPLHF,TGTGCCAGTAGTATAGTAGATTCACCCCTCCACTTT
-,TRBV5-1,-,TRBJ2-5,CASSMDGKSQETQYF,TGCGCCAGCAGCATGGACGGAAAAAGCCAAGAGACCCAGTACTTC
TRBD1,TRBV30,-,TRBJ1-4,CAWSTGVNEKLFF,TGTGCCTGGAGTACAGGGGTTAATGAAAAACTGTTTTTT
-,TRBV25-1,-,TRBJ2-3,CASRRTDTQYF,TGTGCCAGCAGGCGCACAGATACGCAGTATTTT
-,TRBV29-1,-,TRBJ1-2,CSVDGTNGYTF,TGCAGCGTTGATGGCACCAATGGCTACACCTTC
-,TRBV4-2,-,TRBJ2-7,CASSQGTPGGAYEQYF,TGTGCCAGCAGCCAAGGAACCCCCGGGGGCGCCTACGAGCAGTACTTC
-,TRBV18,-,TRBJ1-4,CASSPGIATNEKLFF,TGTGCCAGCTCACCAGGGATTGCAACTAATGAAAAACTGTTTTTT
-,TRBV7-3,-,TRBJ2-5,CASSSSGREETQYF,TGTGCCAGCAGTTCGTCGGGGCGGGAAGAGACCCAGTACTTC
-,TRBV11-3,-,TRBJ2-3,CASSQEADTQYF,TGTGCCAGCAGCCAAGAAGCAGATACGCAGTATTTT
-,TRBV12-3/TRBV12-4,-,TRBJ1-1,CASSRGYGTEAFF,TGTGCCAGCAGCCGGGGCTATGGGACTGAAGCTTTCTTT
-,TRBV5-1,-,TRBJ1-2,CASSLASPKSGGYTF,TGCGCCAGCAGCTTGGCCTCACCCAAAAGTGGTGGCTACACCTTC
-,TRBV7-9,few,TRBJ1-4,CASVDTRAGANEKLFF,TGTGCCAGCGTCGACACAAGGGCAGGGGCGAACGAAAAACTGTTTTTT
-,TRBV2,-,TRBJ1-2,CASRTPDGDYGYTF,TGTGCCAGCAGGACCCCAGACGGGGACTATGGCTACACCTTC
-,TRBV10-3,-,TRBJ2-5,CAISESTVRGETQYF,TGTGCCATCAGTGAGTCGACAGTAAGGGGGGAGACCCAGTACTTC
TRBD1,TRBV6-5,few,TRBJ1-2,CASRGTVIYGYTF,TGTGCCAGCAGAGGGACAGTAATTTATGGCTACACCTTC
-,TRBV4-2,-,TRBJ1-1,CASSRPGGGEAFF,TGTGCCAGCAGCCGCCCCGGGGGCGGGGAAGCTTTCTTT
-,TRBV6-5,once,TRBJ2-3,CASSQGRGDTQYF,TGTGCCAGCAGCCAGGGGCGTGGGGATACGCAGTATTTT
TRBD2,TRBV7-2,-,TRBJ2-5,CASSFTSGTEETQYF,TGTGCCAGCAGCTTTACTAGCGGCACCGAAGAGACCCAGTACTTC
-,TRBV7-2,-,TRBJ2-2,CASSIMATANTGELFF,TGTGCCAGCAGCATAATGGCGACAGCGAACACCGGGGAGCTGTTTTTT
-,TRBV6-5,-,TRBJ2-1,CASSTLDTYNEQFF,TGTGCCAGCAGTACACTCGACACCTACAATGAGCAGTTCTTC
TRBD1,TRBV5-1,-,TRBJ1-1,CASSSWTGWTEAFF,TGCGCCAGCAGCTCGTGGACAGGATGGACTGAAGCTTTCTTT
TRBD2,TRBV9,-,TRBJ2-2,CASSVDPSGGVTGELFF,TGTGCCAGCAGCGTAGATCCTAGCGGGGGGGTCACCGGGGAGCTGTTTTTT
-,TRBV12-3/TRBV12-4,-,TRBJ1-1,CASSLTENTEAFF,TGTGCCAGCAGTTTGACAGAGAACACTGAAGCTTTCTTT
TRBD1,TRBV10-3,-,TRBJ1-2,CAISERDSPVNGYTF,TGTGCCATCAGTGAACGGGACAGCCCAGTTAATGGCTACACCTTC
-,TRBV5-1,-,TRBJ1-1,CASSLGQGSRAFYMNTEAFF,TGCGCCAGCAGCTTGGGGCAGGGATCCAGGGCCTTTTACATGAACACTGAAGCTTTCTTT
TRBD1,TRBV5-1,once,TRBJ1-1,CASSPWGDRALNTEAFF,TGCGCCAGCAGCCCCTGGGGGGACAGGGCTTTGAACACTGAAGCTTTCTTT
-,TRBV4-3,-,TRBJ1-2,CASSRGGNYGYTF,TGCGCCAGCAGCCGGGGAGGGAACTATGGCTACACCTTC
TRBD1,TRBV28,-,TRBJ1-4,CASSLATGRANEKLFF,TGTGCCAGCAGTTTAGCGACAGGGAGGGCTAATGAAAAACTGTTTTTT
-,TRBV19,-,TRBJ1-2,CASSISWVGYTF,TGTGCCAGTAGTATCTCCTGGGTTGGCTACACCTTC
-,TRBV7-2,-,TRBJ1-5,CASSLGGFNQPQHF,TGTGCCAGCAGCTTAGGGGGCTTCAATCAGCCCCAGCATTTT